Each of the 28 T cell receptor beta chains below was sequenced from the same sample in a study of T cell repertoires in cytomegalovirus infection. What these receptors recognize is not known. TCRdb called the reads again in MiXCR, with one record for every CDR3 protein. The sample shows roughly 51,000 distinct CDR3 sequences, 20% of them seen only once. The sample consisted of CD8+ T cells from cultured PBMCs, taken from culture after CMV antigen stimulation. The receptors were sampled from a human donor in good health (CMV status not recorded). Some clones in this sample may be carry-over from other donors' samples.

This clonotype was detected only a few times. This chain uses TRBV6-2 or TRBV6-3 with TRBJ1-5; D is unresolved. The V end lost 2 bases, the J end lost 0 bases, and 8 bases lay between the germline ends. The germline CDR1 and CDR2 sequences are MNHEY and SVGEGT. The CDR3 loop spans 15 amino acids. The CDR3 loop is CASSYRTVSNQPQHF. DNA of the CDR3: TGTGCCAGCAGTTACCGGACCGTTAGCAATCAGCCCCAGCATTTT.

This sequence joins TRBV6-6 and TRBJ2-7; D may be TRBD2 (7 bases). The CDR3 length is 15 residues. Germline CDR1 is MNHNY and CDR2 is SVGAGI (reference sequence). V lost 4 bases to trimming and J lost 2 bases, with 15 bases between them. CDR3 nucleotides: TGTGCCAGCAGTTCCCGTGGGGGGGGCCCCTACGAGCAGTACTTC. This sequence encodes CASSSRGGGPYEQYF.

This clonotype was seen a handful of times. The chain combines TRBV7-8 with TRBJ1-1; the D gene is possibly TRBD1 (5 bases). The V gene lost 5 bases and the J gene lost 7 bases, with 11 bases spanning the gap. CDR1 and CDR2 from the germline V gene are SGHVS and FQNEAQ. The CDR3 is 12 residues long. CDR3 coding DNA: TGTGCCAGCAGCCATCGACAGATTGAAGCTTTCTTT. Its protein is CASSHRQIEAFF.

This chain links TRBV12-3 or TRBV12-4 with TRBJ2-7; the D is unclear. The CDR3 sequence is 13 residues long. Trimming removed 6 bases from V and 5 bases from J, with 14 bases in between. The CDR3 DNA sequence: TGTGCCAGCAGCCTTGATGGGGTCGACGAGCAGTACTTC. This translates into CASSLDGVDEQYF.

The J gene is TRBJ1-3, the V gene TRBV12-3 or TRBV12-4; D unresolved. V lost 7 bases and J lost 3, with 13 bases in between. The CDR3 length is 14 residues. DNA of the CDR3: TGTGCCAGCATCCTGCCAGGCGGTGGAAACACCATATATTTT. It specifies CASILPGGGNTIYF.

In nucleotides, the CDR3 is TGTGCCAGCAGCTTAGTGCAGAAATACACAGATACGCAGTATTTT. Encoded protein: CASSLVQKYTDTQYF. V and J are TRBV7-2 and TRBJ2-3; D unclear. Deletions cut 1 base from V and 2 bases from J, with 10 bases between. The CDR3 loop spans 15 amino acids. Germline assignment: CDR1 SGHTA and CDR2 FQGNSA.

V usage is TRBV7-9 and J usage is TRBJ2-7, with 8 bases aligning to TRBD1. The CDR3 consists of 14 residues. Germline assignment: CDR1 SEHNR and CDR2 FQNEAQ (reference sequence). V gave up 7 bases and J gave up 7 bases; unmatched junction bases: 12. The DNA for the CDR3 is TGTGCCAGCAACACCGACAGGGGCGGCCTGGAGCAGTACTTC. Its translation: CASNTDRGGLEQYF.

This clonotype was recorded a few times. The chain couples TRBV7-9 to TRBJ2-3, with 7 bases that match TRBD1. The CDR3 runs 19 residues. V shed 4 bases, J shed 3 bases, and the junction held 19 bases outside the gene matches. CDR1 and CDR2 from the germline V gene are SEHNR and FQNEAQ (reference sequence). Here the CDR3 DNA reads TGTGCCAGCAGCTCGCCGACAAATGCCGGGACAGTGGGAACAGATACGCAGTATTTT. This gives the protein CASSSPTNAGTVGTDTQYF.

The chain has TRBV4-3 and TRBJ2-2, with 10 bases matching TRBD2. The V segment lost 3 bases and the J segment 5 bases; nucleotides outside the gene matches: 6. This CDR3 comprises 16 residues. Germline CDR1 LGHNA, CDR2 YSLEER. CDR3 in amino acids: CASSHRAGGLTGELFF. In DNA form, the CDR3 reads TGCGCCAGCAGCCACCGAGCGGGGGGGCTGACCGGGGAGCTGTTTTTT.

This clonotype came up many times. V is TRBV18 and J is TRBJ2-7, with 9 bases fitting TRBD1. V lost 6 bases, J lost 3 bases, and 6 bases stayed unmatched. Germline values: CDR1 KGHSH, CDR2 LQKENI. The CDR3 runs 14 residues. CDR3 sequence: CASSIRDRVYEQYF. CDR3 DNA sequence: TGTGCCAGCTCCATCCGGGACAGGGTCTACGAGCAGTACTTC.

V gene TRBV6-6 combines with J gene TRBJ2-7, with 7 positions matching TRBD1. V was pared by 0 bases and J by 3 bases, with 11 bases of the junction left unmatched. The germline V gene encodes CDR1 MNHNY and CDR2 SVGAGI (reference sequence). The CDR3 spans 17 residues. For the CDR3, the DNA is TGTGCCAGCAGTTACTCTGCCGGACAGGCAGGGGTCTACGAGCAGTACTTC. Residues: CASSYSAGQAGVYEQYF.

The rearrangement links TRBV11-2 to TRBJ2-3; the match to TRBD2 covers 10 bases. CDR3 length: 15 residues. With V trimmed by 1 base and J by 8 bases, 6 bases remained unmatched. CDR1 is SGHAT and CDR2 is FQNNGV in the germline V gene. The CDR3 sequence is CASSLASGSTPTQYF. Here the CDR3 DNA reads TGTGCCAGCAGCTTAGCTAGCGGGAGTACCCCTACGCAGTATTTT.

This clonotype was picked up a small number of times. The chain is built from TRBV4-3 and TRBJ2-7, with 7 bases fitting TRBD2. J was trimmed by 1 base and V by 0 bases; bases with no gene match: 3. CDR1 and CDR2 (germline): LGHNA, YSLEER. The CDR3 has 15 amino acids. Here the CDR3 DNA reads TGCGCCAGCAGCCAAGAACTAGCGAGTTCCTACGAGCAGTACTTC. Residues: CASSQELASSYEQYF.

The gene calls are TRBV30 and TRBJ2-2; perhaps D is TRBD1 or TRBD2 (6 bases each). The V gene's germline CDR1 is GTSNPN and CDR2 SVGIG (reference sequence). V lost 4 bases, J lost 2 bases, and 20 bases lay in between. This CDR3 has 17 amino acids. CDR3 nucleotide sequence: TGTGCCTGGACTTCAAGGGGGGTCAAAGTAAACACCGGGGAGCTGTTTTTT. Translating it yields CAWTSRGVKVNTGELFF.

The chain uses TRBV28 and TRBJ2-5, with D perhaps given as TRBD1 or TRBD2 (6 bases each). CDR3 length: 17 residues. Germline V gives CDR1 MDHEN, CDR2 SYDVKM. The V gene lost 8 bases and the J gene lost 6 bases, with 28 bases spanning the gap. The CDR3 region is CASAKTAGHTSGKTQYF. The CDR3 nucleotides are TGTGCCAGCGCTAAAACGGCGGGACATACGAGCGGAAAGACCCAGTACTTC.

DNA for the CDR3: TGCAGCGTTGAAGAGGGACTAGCGGTACAGAAAGAGACCCAGTACTTC. Translating gives CSVEEGLAVQKETQYF. The rearrangement joins TRBV29-1 to TRBJ2-5; 11 positions match TRBD2. In germline, CDR1 is SQVTM, CDR2 ANQGSEA. This CDR3 has 16 amino acids. Trimming removed 0 bases from V and 3 bases from J; junction bases left unmatched: 6. The whole variable domain, remainder taken from reference TRBV29-1 and TRBJ2-5, is SAVISQKPSRDICQRGTSLTIQCQVDSQVTMMFWYRQQPGQSLTLIATANQGSEATYESGFVIDKFPISRPNLTFSTLTVSNMSPEDSSIYLCSVEEGLAVQKETQYFGPGTRLLVL.

This clonotype was seen more than once but under ten times. The chain has TRBV7-9 and TRBJ2-7, with TRBD2 matching over 7 bases. The ends lost 5 bases at V and 2 bases at J; junction bases unmatched: 12. There are 16 residues in the CDR3. Germline CDR1 reads SEHNR; CDR2 reads FQNEAQ (reference sequence). CDR3 region: CASSGRGGTPPYEQYF. For the CDR3, the DNA is TGTGCCAGCAGCGGACGCGGGGGAACCCCCCCCTACGAGCAGTACTTC.

Only a few counts were recorded for this clonotype. V and J are TRBV7-9 and TRBJ2-5; D gene uncertain. Germline V gene data show CDR1 as SEHNR and CDR2 as FQNEAQ (reference sequence). The CDR3 sequence is 14 residues long. Trimming cost V 1 base and J 5 bases, with 11 bases left between them. The CDR3 sequence: CASSLVLMEETQYF. CDR3 coding DNA: TGTGCCAGCAGCTTAGTCTTGATGGAGGAGACCCAGTACTTC.

The V and J genes are TRBV7-2 and TRBJ2-1; D might be TRBD1 (6 bases). V was clipped by 2 bases and J by 8 bases, with 16 bases between them. The CDR3 extends over 15 amino acids. Germline CDR1 reads SGHTA; CDR2 reads FQGNSA. The CDR3 sequence is CASSLYWGRGDEQFF. DNA of the CDR3: TGTGCCAGCAGCTTATATTGGGGCAGGGGCGATGAGCAGTTCTTC.

This clonotype was recorded a few times. The chain employs TRBV6-2 or TRBV6-3 and TRBJ2-6, with D possibly matching TRBD1 (6 bases). V was trimmed by 5 bases and J by 4 bases, leaving 21 bases between them. The CDR3 covers 18 residues. Germline V lookup: CDR1 MNHEY, CDR2 SVGEGT. CDR3 protein: CASSRTETGQRGANVLTF. The CDR3 nucleotides read TGTGCCAGCAGTCGAACGGAAACAGGGCAGCGCGGGGCCAACGTCCTGACTTTC.

The rearrangement uses TRBV7-8 and TRBJ1-5; D is unresolved. The V and J ends lost 2 bases and 5 bases respectively, with 13 bases between them. Germline CDR1 reads SGHVS; CDR2 reads FQNEAQ. This CDR3 comprises 15 residues. The CDR3 region is CASSLRRVVDQPQHF. In nucleotides, the CDR3 is TGTGCCAGCAGCTTACGCCGGGTCGTGGATCAGCCCCAGCATTTT.

DNA of the CDR3: TGCAGCCAGAACAGCTTTACCCACTATGGCTACACCTTC. Its protein is CSQNSFTHYGYTF. This chain connects TRBV20-1 to TRBJ1-2; D is ambiguous. This CDR3 comprises 13 residues. Germline CDR1 is DFQATT and CDR2 is SNEGSKA (reference sequence).

This clonotype was found many times. This rearrangement joins TRBV13 to TRBJ2-7; D is undetermined. The CDR3 has 13 residues. V was clipped by 1 base and J by 6 bases, with 10 bases between them. Germline V gives CDR1 PRHDT, CDR2 FYEKMQ (reference sequence). The CDR3 loop reads CASSLEVKGEQYF. In DNA, the CDR3 is TGTGCCAGCAGCTTAGAAGTGAAAGGCGAGCAGTACTTC. Variable domain in full (rest from reference TRBV13 and TRBJ2-7): AAGVIQSPRHLIKEKRETATLKCYPIPRHDTVYWYQQGPGQDPQFLISFYEKMQSDKGSIPDRFSAQQFSDYHSELNMSSLELGDSALYFCASSLEVKGEQYFGPGTRLTVT.

This clonotype was seen only a few times. V is TRBV4-3 and J is TRBJ2-7, with 10 bases that match TRBD1. The germline V gene encodes CDR1 LGHNA and CDR2 YSLEER. J lost 0 bases, V lost 0 bases, and 2 bases had no gene match. There are 16 residues in the CDR3. The CDR3 DNA reads TGCGCCAGCAGCCAAGATGGGACAGGGGCCTCCTACGAGCAGTACTTC. Translated: CASSQDGTGASYEQYF.

This clonotype came up a few times. The chain links TRBV7-2 to TRBJ2-7; possibly TRBD1 for D (5 bases). CDR3 length: 13 residues. V was shortened by 5 bases and J by 3 bases, with 11 bases between the two germline ends. Per germline, CDR1 SGHTA and CDR2 FQGNSA. CDR3 residues: CASSLNQGYEQYF. DNA of the CDR3: TGTGCCAGCAGCCTAAACCAGGGCTACGAGCAGTACTTC. Looking up the rest from reference TRBV7-2 and TRBJ2-7 gives the full variable domain: GAGVSQSPSNKVTEKGKDVELRCDPISGHTALYWYRQSLGQGLEFLIYFQGNSAPDKSGLPSDRFSAERTGGSVSTLTIQRTQQEDSAVYLCASSLNQGYEQYFGPGTRLTVT.

This clonotype was detected many times. This chain joins TRBV7-6 and TRBJ2-7; 11 bases are a match to TRBD2. Germline values: CDR1 SGHVS, CDR2 FNYEAQ. This CDR3 is 17 amino acids long. After removal of 6 bases from V and 5 bases from J, the junction contained 15 bases not matched to a gene. CDR3 loop: CASSLSIAGGPQNEQYF. CDR3 DNA sequence: TGTGCCAGCAGTTTGTCCATAGCGGGAGGGCCTCAGAACGAGCAGTACTTC.

J is TRBJ2-5 and V is TRBV9; no firm D call. The CDR3 has 18 amino acids. V lost 4 bases, J lost 3 bases, and 25 bases lay in between. Germline assignment: CDR1 SGDLS and CDR2 YYNGEE. As DNA, the CDR3 is TGTGCCAGCAGCCCCAGCGCGGATTTTTGGCCTCACAAAGAGACCCAGTACTTC. Translation gives CASSPSADFWPHKETQYF.

The chain uses TRBV7-9 and TRBJ2-3, with TRBD2 matching over 8 bases. CDR3 length: 17 residues. CDR1 and CDR2 from the germline V gene are SEHNR and FQNEAQ (reference sequence). V lost 5 bases, J lost 2 bases, and 12 bases stayed unmatched. CDR3 in amino acids: CASSPREAGGPTDTQYF. In DNA form, the CDR3 reads TGTGCCAGCAGCCCGAGGGAGGCGGGAGGCCCCACAGATACGCAGTATTTT.